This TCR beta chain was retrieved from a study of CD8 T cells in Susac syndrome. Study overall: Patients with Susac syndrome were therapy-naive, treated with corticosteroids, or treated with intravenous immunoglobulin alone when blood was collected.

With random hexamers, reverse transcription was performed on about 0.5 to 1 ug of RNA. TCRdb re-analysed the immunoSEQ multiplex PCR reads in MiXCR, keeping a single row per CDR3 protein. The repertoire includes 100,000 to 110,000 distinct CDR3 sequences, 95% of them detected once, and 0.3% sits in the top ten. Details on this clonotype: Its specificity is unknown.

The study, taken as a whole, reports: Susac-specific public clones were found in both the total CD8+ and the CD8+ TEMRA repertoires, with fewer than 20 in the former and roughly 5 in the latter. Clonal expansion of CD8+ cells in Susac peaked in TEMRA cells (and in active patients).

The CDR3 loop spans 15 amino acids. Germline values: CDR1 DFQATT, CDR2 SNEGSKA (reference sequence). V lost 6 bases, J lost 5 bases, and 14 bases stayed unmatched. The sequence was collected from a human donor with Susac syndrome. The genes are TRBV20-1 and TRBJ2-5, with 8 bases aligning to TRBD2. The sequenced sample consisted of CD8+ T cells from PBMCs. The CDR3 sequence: CSAYDRAGDGETQYF. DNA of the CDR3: TGCAGTGCCTACGATAGAGCGGGGGATGGTGAGACCCAGTACTTC.